This T cell receptor beta chain came from a study of cytomegalovirus exposure and HLA in healthy donors. The germline V gene encodes CDR1 LNHDA and CDR2 SQIVND (reference sequence). The V and J ends lost 3 bases and 0 bases, in that order; junction bases with no gene match: 5. The CDR3 runs to 15 residues. PCR employed 60 Vbeta and 13 Jbeta primers. Only in-frame clones appear in the TCRdb table, and some are missing; sequencing was by immunoSEQ multiplex PCR. Its clone listing holds about 190,000 clones. This receptor was taken from a young man in good health and CMV-seronegative. This chain connects TRBV19 to TRBJ2-7, with 7 bases that match TRBD2. Source material: PBMCs. For the CDR3, the DNA is TGTGCCAGTAGTATCAGGCGGGAGCTCTCCTACGAGCAGTACTTC. Its translation: CASSIRRELSYEQYF.